Presented here are 22 T cell receptor beta chains from one specimen sequenced in a study of cytotoxic CD8 clonotypes in ibrutinib-treated CLL. Sequencing used immunoSEQ multiplex PCR; TCRdb keeps in-frame clones, though not all of them. The sample lists approximately 100,000 clones; 60% to 80% were seen once. The source material was PBMCs, sampled after 24 months of ibrutinib treatment. Source of these receptors: a human donor with chronic lymphocytic leukemia.

The chain couples TRBV19 to TRBJ1-1; possible D gene TRBD1, 5 bases. The CDR3 extends over 15 amino acids. From germline, CDR1 is LNHDA and CDR2 SQIVND (reference sequence). V shed 5 bases and J shed 0 bases, with 13 bases lying between them. The CDR3 sequence: CASSYWDGLNTEAFF. The CDR3 bases are TGTGCCAGTAGTTATTGGGACGGCTTGAACACTGAAGCTTTCTTT. The full variable domain, with the rest looked up from reference TRBV19 and TRBJ1-1, is DGGITQSPKYLFRKEGQNVTLSCEQNLNHDAMYWYRQDPGQGLRLIYYSQIVNDFQKGDIAEGYSVSREKKESFPLTVTSAQKNPTAFYLCASSYWDGLNTEAFFGQGTRLTVV.

As concerns this clone: A read error may produce the germline difference seen at one junction end. The chain joins TRBV7-3 to TRBJ2-2, with a possible D match to TRBD1 (6 bases). Germline V CDR1 and CDR2: SGHTA, FQGTGA. This CDR3 is 15 amino acids long. CDR3 coding DNA: TGTGCCAGCACCTTAGGTGGGACATACACCGGGGAGCTGTTTTTT. Encoded protein: CASTLGGTYTGELFF.

V gene TRBV5-1 combines with J gene TRBJ2-7; 8 bases line up with TRBD1. The V gene's germline CDR1 is SGHRS and CDR2 YFSETQ. The CDR3 spans 15 residues. V shed 3 bases, J shed 4 bases, and the junction held 9 bases outside the gene matches. The CDR3 DNA follows: TGCGCCAGCAGCTCGGGGACAGGTTTAAGGTACGAGCAGTACTTC. Amino acid sequence: CASSSGTGLRYEQYF.

Comment on this clone: At one end, the junction sequence differs from germline, possibly due to a read error. Within the sample, other DNA sequences also encode this same CDR3. This sequence joins TRBV9 and TRBJ2-1, with D maybe TRBD2 (6 bases). The CDR3 has 14 amino acids. Germline loops: CDR1 SGDLS, CDR2 YYNGEE. The CDR3 DNA reads TGTGCCAGTAGCGGAGGGTCCTCCTACAATGAGCAGTTCTTC. The encoded protein is CASSGGSSYNEQFF.

The V call is TRBV30, the J call TRBJ2-5; D may match TRBD1 or TRBD2 (5 bases each). The germline V gene encodes CDR1 GTSNPN and CDR2 SVGIG (reference sequence). The CDR3 spans 14 residues. V was shortened by 3 bases and J by 9 bases, with 20 bases between the two germline ends. CDR3 in amino acids: CAWRSGWGAEAQYF. The CDR3 DNA follows: TGTGCCTGGAGATCCGGCTGGGGCGCGGAGGCCCAGTACTTC. The full variable domain, in which reference TRBV30 and TRBJ2-5 provide the parts outside the CDR3, is SQTIHQWPATLVQPVGSPLSLECTVEGTSNPNLYWYRQAAGRGLQLLFYSVGIGQISSEVPQNLSASRPQDRQFILSSKKLLLSDSGFYLCAWRSGWGAEAQYFGPGTRLLVL.

This clone has just a few counts. The CDR3: CASSATWSQYF. The CDR3 DNA reads TGTGCCAGCAGCGCAACTTGGTCGCAGTATTTT. The J gene is TRBJ2-3, the V gene TRBV9; D is unclear. The CDR3 consists of 11 residues. Germline V lookup: CDR1 SGDLS, CDR2 YYNGEE. The V end lost 3 bases, the J end lost 10 bases, and 9 bases lay between the germline ends.

V and J are TRBV6-1 and TRBJ1-3, with unresolved D. Germline-derived CDR1 and CDR2 are MNHNS and SASEGT. Trimming left V 1 base short and J 4 bases short, with 11 bases between. The CDR3 is made up of 15 amino acids. CDR3 sequence: CASSEGGWSGNTIYF. As DNA, the CDR3 is TGTGCCAGCAGTGAAGGGGGATGGTCCGGAAACACCATATATTTT.

This rearrangement joins TRBV5-1 to TRBJ2-1; 9 bases are shared with TRBD1. Germline CDR1 reads SGHRS; CDR2 reads YFSETQ. V shed 4 bases and J 9 bases; nucleotides not matched to a gene: 5. This CDR3 region has 13 residues. DNA for the CDR3: TGCGCCAGCAGCGGGACAGGGAGAATTGAGCAGTTCTTC. Protein sequence: CASSGTGRIEQFF.

The J gene is TRBJ2-2, the V gene TRBV5-1; 8 positions match TRBD1. Germline CDR1 and CDR2: SGHRS and YFSETQ. The CDR3 has 16 amino acids. Trimming took 2 bases from V and 0 from J; bases not matched to a gene: 3. CDR3 sequence reads: CASSFGQGPNTGELFF. The CDR3 DNA is TGCGCCAGCAGCTTCGGACAGGGACCGAACACCGGGGAGCTGTTTTTT.

The chain joins TRBV27 to TRBJ2-2; 8 positions agree with TRBD1. Per germline, CDR1 MNHEY and CDR2 SMNVEV (reference sequence). After removal of 3 bases from V and 7 bases from J, the junction contained 7 bases not matched to a gene. This CDR3 has 15 amino acids. The CDR3 DNA sequence: TGTGCCAGCAGTTTTTCAGGGGGCAAGGTCGGGGAGCTGTTTTTT. Its protein product is CASSFSGGKVGELFF.

The J gene is TRBJ2-1, the V gene TRBV29-1; 9 nucleotides line up with TRBD1. After removal of 6 bases from V and 2 bases from J, the junction contained 5 bases not matched to a gene. CDR3 size: 14 residues. The germline V gene has CDR1 SQVTM and CDR2 ANQGSEA. The CDR3 nucleotides are TGCAGCGTGGTGGGACAGGGACCCTACAATGAGCAGTTCTTC. This gives the protein CSVVGQGPYNEQFF.

This clone was detected only a few times. Additional DNA sequences in this sample encode the identical CDR3. The chain couples TRBV27 to TRBJ1-5; 7 nucleotides align to TRBD1. The germline gives CDR1 MNHEY, CDR2 SMNVEV (reference sequence). The CDR3 runs to 14 residues. Losses at the gene ends were 4 bases for V and 2 bases for J; bases not matched to a gene: 2. CDR3 in DNA: TGTGCCAGCAGTTCCGGACAGGGCAATCAGCCCCAGCATTTT. This codes for CASSSGQGNQPQHF.

The chain recombines TRBV6-1 with TRBJ2-1, with 8 positions matching TRBD2. The length of the CDR3 is 15 residues. V lost 6 bases and J lost 4; bases outside the gene matches: 8. The germline gives CDR1 MNHNS, CDR2 SASEGT. CDR3 nucleotides: TGTGCCAGCAGACAGAGCGGGGGTTTGTACAATGAGCAGTTCTTC. It translates to CASRQSGGLYNEQFF.

V and J are TRBV10-2 and TRBJ2-5; 10 nucleotides match TRBD1. CDR3 size: 12 residues. The trim removed 8 bases at V and 5 bases at J, leaving 2 bases unmatched. Per the germline V gene, CDR1 is WSHSY and CDR2 is SAAADI. CDR3 sequence (DNA): TGCGCCAGCCGACAGGGGGCTGAGACCCAGTACTTC. It yields the protein CASRQGAETQYF.

The chain links TRBV7-8 to TRBJ1-4; TRBD1 is a possible D gene (5 bases). V shed 1 base and J shed 5 bases, with 14 bases lying between them. Germline lookup yields CDR1 SGHVS and CDR2 FQNEAQ. The CDR3 consists of 16 residues. The CDR3: CASSLVQADRNEKLFF. The CDR3 DNA is TGTGCCAGCAGCTTAGTTCAGGCAGACAGAAATGAAAAACTGTTTTTT.

The J gene is TRBJ1-4, the V gene TRBV4-2; maybe TRBD1 (6 bases). CDR1 is LGHNA and CDR2 is YNFKEQ in the germline V gene. CDR3 length: 17 amino acids. V gave up 0 bases and J gave up 8 bases, with 19 bases separating them. The CDR3 bases are TGTGCCAGCAGCCAAGACCCGCCCTTTCGGGGGCAGGAAAAACTGTTTTTT. Its translation is CASSQDPPFRGQEKLFF.

The chain is built from TRBV15 and TRBJ1-4, with 9 positions matching TRBD1. V shed 5 bases, J shed 8 bases, and the junction held 9 bases outside the gene matches. Germline V lookup: CDR1 LNHNV, CDR2 YYDKDF (reference sequence). The CDR3 runs to 15 residues. This chain's CDR3 is CATSSRTGEGEKLFF. CDR3 coding DNA: TGTGCCACCAGCTCAAGGACAGGGGAAGGGGAAAAACTGTTTTTT.

CDR3 in amino acids: CASSLGETQYF. The CDR3 DNA reads as TGTGCCAGCAGTTTAGGGGAGACCCAGTACTTC. The V and J genes are TRBV27 and TRBJ2-5; D uncertain. Trimming shortened V by 2 bases and J by 5 bases, and 3 bases separated the two germline ends. The CDR3 contains 11 residues. In germline, CDR1 is MNHEY, CDR2 SMNVEV (reference sequence).

The rearrangement links TRBV2 to TRBJ1-5; TRBD1 aligns across 7 bases. Germline V CDR1 and CDR2: SNHLY, FYNNEI. The CDR3 has 15 amino acids. J was trimmed by 10 bases and V by 5 bases; bases with no gene match: 14. CDR3 sequence (DNA): TGTGCCAGCAGTTCCCAAGGGACAGCAGTCGGACCCCAGCATTTT. This gives the protein CASSSQGTAVGPQHF.

The chain couples TRBV25-1 to TRBJ1-4, with unresolved D. Per germline, CDR1 MGHDK and CDR2 SYGVNS. V lost 6 bases and J lost 0, with 5 bases in between. This CDR3 contains 13 residues. The CDR3, as DNA: TGTGCCAGCAGGAAGGCAACTAATGAAAAACTGTTTTTT. Translating gives CASRKATNEKLFF.

As concerns this clone: One base separates it from a far larger clone, so it is likely a read error. At the DNA level, this CDR3 is encoded by other sequences in the same sample as well. The J gene is TRBJ1-2, the V gene TRBV7-7; no clear D. The length of the CDR3 is 13 residues. CDR1 and CDR2 (germline): SSHAT, FNYEAQ (reference sequence). CDR3: CASSLDGNYGYTF. The CDR3 nucleotides are TGTGCTAGCAGCTTAGACGGGAACTATGGCTACACCTTC. Based on the CDR3 plus reference TRBV7-7 and TRBJ1-2, the full variable domain is GAGVSQSPRYKVTKRGQDVTLRCDPISSHATLYWYQQALGQGPEFLTYFNYEAQPDKSGLPSDRFSAERPEGSISTLTIQRTEQRDSAMYRCASSLDGNYGYTFGSGTRLTVV.

The rearrangement links TRBV18 to TRBJ2-7; 7 bases map to TRBD1. This CDR3 has 15 residues. CDR1 and CDR2 from the germline V gene are KGHSH and LQKENI. With 0 bases clipped from V and 4 bases from J, the junction kept 6 bases outside the gene matches. The DNA for the CDR3 is TGTGCCAGCTCACCACCTTCAGCAGGGGGTTACGAGCAGTACTTC. This codes for CASSPPSAGGYEQYF.